These 26 T cell receptor beta chains share one sample of origin, sequenced in a study of identical twins. TCRdb recomputed calls from the 5' RACE reads with MiXCR, one row per CDR3 protein. The sample includes around 690,000 distinct CDR3 sequences, about 20% seen only once; the top ten take around 4.4%. In addition, the sample was reused for a study of T cells expressing NK-cell markers.

Sequencing was performed on PBMCs. These receptors came from a woman aged 18-30 years in good health.

This clonotype has a handful of counts. CDR3: CSATGQGDIDTQYF. The CDR3, as DNA: TGCAGTGCGACCGGACAGGGGGATATAGATACGCAGTATTTT. The rearrangement uses TRBV20-1 and TRBJ2-3, with 10 nucleotides matching TRBD1. CDR1 is DFQATT and CDR2 is SNEGSKA in the germline V gene (reference sequence). The J segment lost 5 bases and the V segment lost 6 bases, leaving 8 bases of the junction unmatched. CDR3 length: 14 amino acids.

A single count supports this clonotype. The chain couples TRBV14 to TRBJ2-7, with D possibly being TRBD2 (6 bases). The CDR3 runs 16 residues. Trimming left V 4 bases short and J 3 bases short, with 19 bases between. Germline V gives CDR1 SGHDN, CDR2 FVKESK. The CDR3 region has the DNA TGTGCCAGCAGCCTCATAACTGGGGGGAATCACTACGAGCAGTACTTC. Residues: CASSLITGGNHYEQYF.

This clonotype showed up just a few times. The rearrangement uses TRBV5-1 and TRBJ2-5, with TRBD1 matching 8 bases. J gave up 3 bases and V 2 bases, and 9 bases lay outside the gene matches. Germline CDR1 SGHRS, CDR2 YFSETQ. The CDR3 runs to 16 residues. The CDR3 nucleotides are TGCGCCAGCAGCTTCGGCGGGACAGGCCTTAAAGAGACCCAGTACTTC. It codes for CASSFGGTGLKETQYF. Full variable domain (missing parts from reference TRBV5-1 and TRBJ2-5): KAGVTQTPRYLIKTRGQQVTLSCSPISGHRSVSWYQQTPGQGLQFLFEYFSETQRNKGNFPGRFSGRQFSNSRSEMNVSTLELGDSALYLCASSFGGTGLKETQYFGPGTRLLVL.

This clonotype occurred many times. The chain is built from TRBV10-1 and TRBJ2-1; 10 bases match TRBD1. With V trimmed by 1 base and J by 9 bases, 9 bases remained unmatched. CDR3 length: 16 residues. Per germline, CDR1 WNHNN and CDR2 SYGVQD (reference sequence). The CDR3: CASSEYGQGVGGEQFF. The CDR3 region has the DNA TGCGCCAGCAGTGAGTACGGACAGGGGGTTGGTGGTGAGCAGTTCTTC.

This clonotype was recorded a few times. The chain combines TRBV6-5 with TRBJ1-1; D is perhaps TRBD1 (6 bases). CDR1 MNHEY and CDR2 SVGAGI come from the germline V gene. V shed 0 bases and J shed 3 bases, with 11 bases lying between them. CDR3 length: 15 amino acids. The CDR3 DNA sequence: TGTGCCAGCAGTTACTCGGCAGGGGCGGACACTGAAGCTTTCTTT. This sequence encodes CASSYSAGADTEAFF.

The gene calls are TRBV25-1 and TRBJ1-2; no reliable D call. Deletions cut 2 bases from V and 8 bases from J, with 12 bases between. Germline lookup yields CDR1 MGHDK and CDR2 SYGVNS. This CDR3 is 13 amino acids long. CDR3 DNA sequence: TGTGCCAGCAGTGAACCGTTTACGACGGGCTACACCTTC. It yields the protein CASSEPFTTGYTF.

This clonotype was recorded a few times. The chain is built from TRBV12-3 or TRBV12-4 and TRBJ2-5; no clear D. The CDR3 totals 12 residues. V lost 4 bases and J 6 bases, leaving 9 bases between the germline ends. The CDR3 loop reads CASSSIVQTQYF. CDR3 DNA: TGTGCCAGCAGTTCTATCGTACAGACCCAGTACTTC.

This clonotype was seen more than once but under ten times. The chain is built from TRBV6-1 and TRBJ2-3; 11 bases are shared with TRBD2. V shed 5 bases and J 5 bases; nucleotides not matched to a gene: 6. Per germline, CDR1 MNHNS and CDR2 SASEGT. The CDR3 spans 15 residues. CDR3 bases: TGTGCCAGCAGTCATAGCGGGGGGGCCTTAGATACGCAGTATTTT. Amino acids: CASSHSGGALDTQYF.

The table lists this clonotype with many counts. The rearrangement links TRBV12-3 or TRBV12-4 to TRBJ2-1; 9 bases agree with TRBD2. CDR3 size: 14 residues. V shed 3 bases and J 6 bases; nucleotides not matched to a gene: 3. The DNA of the CDR3 is TGTGCCAGCAGTTTGGCTAGCGGGATCAATGAGCAGTTCTTC. Residues: CASSLASGINEQFF.

This clonotype was found many times. The genes are TRBV5-4 and TRBJ1-2, with D unclear. With 7 bases removed from V and 1 base from J, the gap between germline ends came to 8 bases. This CDR3 has 12 residues. Looked up from germline, CDR1 is SGHNT and CDR2 is YYREEE (reference sequence). The CDR3 protein is CASHAVNYGYTF. CDR3 DNA: TGTGCCAGCCACGCAGTTAACTATGGCTACACCTTC. Full variable domain (rest looked up from reference TRBV5-4 and TRBJ1-2): ETGVTQSPTHLIKTRGQQVTLRCSSQSGHNTVSWYQQALGQGPQFIFQYYREEENGRGNFPPRFSGLQFPNYSSELNVNALELDDSALYLCASHAVNYGYTFGSGTRLTVV.

The table lists this clonotype with a few counts. The chain is built from TRBV13 and TRBJ2-3; 8 bases agree with TRBD2. After removal of 2 bases from V and 6 bases from J, the junction contained 7 bases not matched to a gene. The CDR3 contains 15 residues. Per germline, CDR1 PRHDT and CDR2 FYEKMQ (reference sequence). CDR3 sequence reads: CASSLIGLAGDTQYF. Written as DNA, the CDR3 is TGTGCCAGCAGCTTAATTGGACTAGCAGGGGATACGCAGTATTTT. The full variable domain, rest sourced from reference TRBV13 and TRBJ2-3, is AAGVIQSPRHLIKEKRETATLKCYPIPRHDTVYWYQQGPGQDPQFLISFYEKMQSDKGSIPDRFSAQQFSDYHSELNMSSLELGDSALYFCASSLIGLAGDTQYFGPGTRLTVL.

In this sample, this clonotype turned up a few times. CDR3 amino acids: CASRKKEGQGAFSYEQYF. The CDR3 nucleotides are TGTGCCAGCAGAAAGAAGGAAGGACAGGGGGCTTTCTCCTACGAGCAGTACTTC. This sequence joins TRBV6-1 and TRBJ2-7, with 11 positions matching TRBD1. CDR3 size: 18 residues. Trimming took 6 bases from V and 0 from J; bases not matched to a gene: 13. Germline V CDR1 and CDR2: MNHNS, SASEGT.

V usage is TRBV12-3 or TRBV12-4 and J usage is TRBJ2-7; possible D gene TRBD2, 5 bases. Trimming took off 6 bases at V and 6 bases at J, with 15 bases between the two ends. The CDR3 extends over 13 amino acids. For the CDR3, the DNA is TGTGCCAGCAGCCCGGGCCGGGCGGGCGAGCAGTACTTC. Protein product: CASSPGRAGEQYF.

This clonotype was picked up a small number of times. The chain joins TRBV7-2 to TRBJ2-3; 7 nucleotides align to TRBD2. Looked up from germline, CDR1 is SGHTA and CDR2 is FQGNSA. The CDR3 loop spans 14 amino acids. With V trimmed by 0 bases and J by 5 bases, 2 bases remained unmatched. The CDR3 sequence is CASSLALAVDTQYF. The CDR3, as DNA: TGTGCCAGCAGCTTAGCTCTAGCGGTAGATACGCAGTATTTT.

This clonotype was counted at least ten times. The chain recombines TRBV4-3 with TRBJ1-2, with unresolved D. In germline, CDR1 is LGHNA, CDR2 YSLEER. The CDR3 is made up of 14 amino acids. V lost 1 base and J 4 bases, leaving 10 bases between the germline ends. In DNA, the CDR3 is TGCGCCAGCAGCCAAGCCCGACATATCTATGGCTACACCTTC. It specifies CASSQARHIYGYTF.

The chain carries TRBV5-1 and TRBJ2-3; 7 bases map to TRBD1. J lost 0 bases, V lost 1 base, and 5 bases had no gene match. The CDR3 totals 16 residues. Germline V CDR1 and CDR2: SGHRS, YFSETQ. The CDR3 loop is CASSLSGTESTDTQYF. The CDR3 DNA reads TGCGCCAGCAGCTTGTCGGGGACAGAGAGCACAGATACGCAGTATTTT.

This clonotype was detected only once. This sequence joins TRBV7-9 and TRBJ1-1; no clear D gene. In germline, CDR1 is SEHNR, CDR2 FQNEAQ (reference sequence). CDR3 length equals 14 residues. The V end lost 4 bases, the J end lost 4 bases, and 13 bases lay between the germline ends. The CDR3 DNA is TGTGCCAGCAGCTCGGGCTTGCCGGGCACTGAAGCTTTCTTT. It specifies CASSSGLPGTEAFF.

Of note for this clonotype: One end of the junction does not line up with germline, which may come from a read error. The genes are TRBV12-3 or TRBV12-4 and TRBJ1-1; D remains ambiguous. The CDR3 runs to 13 residues. The CDR3 sequence: CASRLGSVGEAFF. CDR3 DNA: TGTGCCAGCAGATTAGGGTCCGTAGGAGAAGCTTTCTTT.

This clonotype was found a few times. The genes are TRBV20-1 and TRBJ1-5; possibly TRBD1 for D (6 bases). This CDR3 is built from 14 residues. Germline assignment: CDR1 DFQATT and CDR2 SNEGSKA (reference sequence). The germline V and J ends were trimmed by 5 bases and 2 bases, with 13 bases remaining between them. CDR3 coding DNA: TGCAGTGCTGCAGGGGAGGCGCGCAATCAGCCCCAGCATTTT. Translating it yields CSAAGEARNQPQHF.

In this sample, this clonotype turned up a few times. This sequence joins TRBV29-1 and TRBJ2-1, with D maybe TRBD2 (6 bases). Germline CDR1 and CDR2: SQVTM and ANQGSEA. The CDR3 consists of 16 residues. The ends were cut back, 6 bases at V and 4 bases at J, with 22 bases in the middle. The CDR3 protein is CSVPSATRDSYNEQFF. In DNA form, the CDR3 reads TGCAGCGTCCCAAGCGCCACCCGGGACTCGTACAATGAGCAGTTCTTC.

This clonotype turned up a few times. The V and J genes are TRBV10-3 and TRBJ2-7; 9 bases are shared with TRBD1. This CDR3 comprises 17 residues. V lost 1 base to trimming and J lost 4 bases; unmatched junction nucleotides: 11. CDR1 and CDR2 (germline): ENHRY, SYGVKD. The CDR3 is CAISEFNPGQGLYEQYF. Here the CDR3 DNA reads TGTGCCATCAGTGAGTTTAATCCGGGACAGGGTTTGTACGAGCAGTACTTC.

The chain employs TRBV9 and TRBJ1-1; 7 bases match TRBD1. The CDR3 contains 15 residues. Unmatched junction bases numbered 7, after V lost 5 bases and J lost 0 bases. Germline lookup yields CDR1 SGDLS and CDR2 YYNGEE. The CDR3 DNA reads as TGTGCCAGCAGAGGTAGGGACAGCATGAACACTGAAGCTTTCTTT. Translating gives CASRGRDSMNTEAFF.

The chain recombines TRBV7-8 with TRBJ2-7, with D maybe TRBD2 (5 bases). Trimming pared 4 bases from V and 2 bases from J, leaving 12 bases between. The germline V gene encodes CDR1 SGHVS and CDR2 FQNEAQ. The CDR3 is made up of 14 amino acids. The DNA for the CDR3 is TGTGCCAGCAGCTCGCTGACTACTCCCTACGAGCAGTACTTC. It encodes CASSSLTTPYEQYF.

The V gene is TRBV29-1, the J gene TRBJ2-5; 9 bases match TRBD1. The CDR3 loop spans 13 amino acids. J gave up 5 bases and V 7 bases, and 8 bases lay outside the gene matches. Germline V gene data show CDR1 as SQVTM and CDR2 as ANQGSEA. The CDR3 DNA reads TGCAGCGCACGGTCCGGGACAGGGGAGACCCAGTACTTC. Translation gives CSARSGTGETQYF.

This rearrangement joins TRBV15 to TRBJ1-1; D unclear. Germline-derived CDR1 and CDR2 are LNHNV and YYDKDF (reference sequence). This CDR3 region has 12 residues. The V end was cut by 1 base, the J end by 6 bases, with 6 bases between. The chain's CDR3 is CATSRVSAEAFF. CDR3 nucleotide sequence: TGTGCCACCAGCAGAGTGAGTGCTGAAGCTTTCTTT.

The genes are TRBV27 and TRBJ2-1; D could derive from TRBD1 or TRBD2 (5 bases each). Trimming took off 6 bases at V and 5 bases at J, with 17 bases between the two ends. This CDR3 region has 15 residues. Germline V gene data show CDR1 as MNHEY and CDR2 as SMNVEV (reference sequence). The CDR3 nucleotides are TGTGCCAGCAGCCCCGGGGCTTACTTTAACAATGAGCAGTTCTTC. Amino acid sequence: CASSPGAYFNNEQFF.